This T cell receptor beta chain was observed in a study of early T cells in non-severe SARS-CoV-2 infection. Note on this clonotype: Its antigen is unidentified.

In the library, individual cDNA molecules carried attached unique molecular identifiers. TCRdb passed the 5' RACE reads through MiXCR, listing each CDR3 protein once. The data show fewer than 65,000 distinct CDR3 sequences, with 8.5% to 10% seen just once and 3.9% held by the top ten. CDR3 length equals 15 residues. Germline V gene sequence: CDR1 SGHDN, CDR2 FVKESK. With 0 bases clipped from V and 14 bases from J, the junction kept 11 bases outside the gene matches. Study-wide points: VDJdb matches were skewed toward anti-spike CD8 T cell responses.

The TCR was taken from an adult who was a healthcare worker with PCR-confirmed SARS-CoV-2 infection or an uninfected control (not recorded which). Source: whole blood, taken at baseline. V gene TRBV14 combines with J gene TRBJ2-1; 9 positions agree with TRBD2. The CDR3 nucleotides are TGTGCCAGCAGCCAAGATCATCAGCGGGGGGCCCGCGAGTTCTTC. This translates into CASSQDHQRGAREFF.